This entry lists 9 T cell receptor beta chains sequenced from one sample in a study of regulatory T cells in long-lasting Graves disease. Time point reported: newly diagnosed GD, antithyroid drugs for less than 3 months. PBMCs were the source of the RNA used for TCR sequencing. Arm-PCR of CDR3 regions and iRepertoire HTBI primers were the basis on which TCR beta libraries were built. MiXCR was run by TCRdb on the multiplex PCR reads, yielding one entry per CDR3 protein. The table records around 420,000 distinct CDR3 sequences, 15% to 18% of them present only once. Sequences were derived from peripheral blood mononuclear cells (PBMCs), sampled at new diagnosis, from a patient treated with antithyroid drugs. These receptors were collected from a female donor with Graves disease.

There are many counts of this clonotype. The chain combines TRBV6-1 with TRBJ1-2, with D possibly being TRBD1 (5 bases). Germline CDR1 is MNHNS and CDR2 is SASEGT. This CDR3 is built from 14 residues. V shed 6 bases and J shed 8 bases, with 19 bases lying between them. CDR3 region: CASSPSLGLDGYTF. In DNA, the CDR3 is TGTGCCAGCAGCCCGTCACTGGGACTCGACGGCTACACCTTC.

The rearrangement joins TRBV12-5 to TRBJ2-1, with TRBD2 identical over 8 bases. V lost 6 bases to trimming and J lost 7 bases; unmatched junction nucleotides: 29. CDR3 length: 21 residues. Per the germline V gene, CDR1 is LGHNT and CDR2 is FRNRAP. The CDR3 spells CASGGGIKREYSLWVRNEQFF. In DNA form, the CDR3 reads TGTGCTAGTGGGGGCGGGATAAAGCGGGAGTACAGTTTGTGGGTCCGGAATGAGCAGTTCTTC.

There are many counts of this clonotype. This chain uses TRBV20-1 with TRBJ1-1; 8 bases fit TRBD1. Per germline, CDR1 DFQATT and CDR2 SNEGSKA (reference sequence). The CDR3 extends over 14 amino acids. Unmatched junction bases numbered 4, after V lost 0 bases and J lost 4 bases. The CDR3 region has the DNA TGCAGTGCTAGAGATAGACAGGGGATCACTGAAGCTTTCTTT. It translates to CSARDRQGITEAFF.

The chain links TRBV27 to TRBJ1-6; TRBD1 matches at 8 bases. Germline CDR1 and CDR2: MNHEY and SMNVEV (reference sequence). V lost 4 bases to trimming and J lost 10 bases; unmatched junction nucleotides: 6. The CDR3 is 14 amino acids. In DNA, the CDR3 is TGTGCCAGCAGTTCCATGACAGGGGTCTCACCCCTCCACTTT. It is translated as CASSSMTGVSPLHF.

This clonotype has only a few counts. A read error may be the cause here, since a much bigger clone is one base away. The chain has TRBV12-3 or TRBV12-4 and TRBJ1-3; a possible D gene is TRBD1 (5 bases). The CDR3 has 17 residues. V lost 10 bases to trimming and J lost 3 bases, with 25 bases between them. The CDR3 region is CANEGRGPGGVGNTIYF. The CDR3 DNA is TGTGCCAACGAGGGTCGGGGCCCGGGTGGTGTTGGAAACACCATATATTTT.

A few counts support this clonotype. This could be a read error, since a much larger clone is one nucleotide away. The V gene is TRBV28, the J gene TRBJ2-3, with 7 bases fitting TRBD1. This CDR3 is 14 amino acids long. Germline CDR1 reads MDHEN; CDR2 reads SYDVKM. The CDR3 DNA follows: TGTGCCAGCAGTTTATACAGGGGTACAGCTACGCAGTATTTT. This translates into CASSLYRGTATQYF.

Many counts were recorded for this clonotype. The CDR3 protein is CSLIAGQGNTEAFF. The CDR3 bases are TGTTCCCTGATCGCGGGACAGGGGAACACTGAAGCTTTCTTT. The chain joins TRBV30 to TRBJ1-1; 9 bases are shared with TRBD1. This CDR3 comprises 14 residues. The germline gives CDR1 GTSNPN, CDR2 SVGIG (reference sequence).

This clonotype was seen a handful of times. V is TRBV7-9 and J is TRBJ2-3; 15 bases line up with TRBD2. The CDR3 spans 19 residues. V lost 5 bases and J lost 0; bases outside the gene matches: 9. Germline CDR1 and CDR2: SEHNR and FQNEAQ (reference sequence). CDR3 protein: CASSPQGLAGGTSTDTQYF. Written as DNA, the CDR3 is TGTGCCAGCAGCCCTCAGGGACTAGCGGGGGGAACTAGCACAGATACGCAGTATTTT.

This clonotype came up many times. The rearrangement links TRBV7-2 to TRBJ2-3; 9 positions agree with TRBD2. The CDR3 consists of 15 residues. The junction had 4 bases not matched to a gene; V was cut back by 1 base and J by 5 bases. Per germline, CDR1 SGHTA and CDR2 FQGNSA. The CDR3 sequence: CASSLVAGGEDTQYF. DNA of the CDR3: TGTGCCAGCAGCTTAGTGGCGGGAGGGGAAGATACGCAGTATTTT.